These T cell receptor beta chains were read from a single sample in a study of blood T cell repertoires in COVID-19. Clones were sequenced by immunoSEQ multiplex PCR, and TCRdb holds only the in-frame ones, with some missing. The profile shows some 270,000 clones, about 90% of them singletons. Material for sequencing was peripheral blood. These TCRs come from a woman aged 60-75 years with COVID-19, enrolled during active disease. CDR3s include the opening cysteine and the closing phenylalanine or tryptophan. Each record gives: D gene, clone size, J gene, V gene, CDR3 protein, CDR3 DNA. D genes are given only for firm matches. Rows give clone size only sometimes, using once, few, many, or a class for an expanded clone.

d_call: NA; clone_size: NA; j_call: TRBJ1-5; v_call: TRBV27; cdr3_aa: CASSLSSRQPQHF; cdr3_nt: TGTGCCAGCAGTTTATCATCGAGACAGCCCCAGCATTTT
d_call: NA; clone_size: many; j_call: TRBJ1-1; v_call: TRBV7-8; cdr3_aa: CASSLQGGTEAFF; cdr3_nt: TGTGCCAGCAGCTTACAGGGTGGCACTGAAGCTTTCTTT
d_call: TRBD1; clone_size: NA; j_call: TRBJ1-4; v_call: TRBV7-2; cdr3_aa: CASSLTTGRHEKLFF; cdr3_nt: TGTGCCAGCAGCTTAACGACAGGGCGACACGAAAAACTGTTTTTT
d_call: TRBD1; clone_size: NA; j_call: TRBJ1-2; v_call: TRBV2; cdr3_aa: CASRRGQVGYGYTF; cdr3_nt: TGTGCCAGCAGAAGGGGGCAAGTGGGATATGGCTACACCTTC
d_call: TRBD2; clone_size: NA; j_call: TRBJ2-1; v_call: TRBV9; cdr3_aa: CASSVGASGYNEQFF; cdr3_nt: TGTGCCAGCAGCGTAGGTGCTAGCGGGTACAATGAGCAGTTCTTC
d_call: TRBD1; clone_size: once; j_call: TRBJ1-1; v_call: TRBV6-1; cdr3_aa: CASSEGQGLNTEAFF; cdr3_nt: TGTGCCAGCAGTGAAGGACAGGGTTTAAACACTGAAGCTTTCTTT
d_call: NA; clone_size: NA; j_call: TRBJ1-2; v_call: TRBV27; cdr3_aa: CASSPGIPWDYGYTF; cdr3_nt: TGTGCCAGCAGTCCAGGGATTCCCTGGGACTATGGCTACACCTTC
d_call: NA; clone_size: few; j_call: TRBJ1-2; v_call: TRBV5-1; cdr3_aa: CASSLDRIANYGYTF; cdr3_nt: TGCGCCAGCAGCTTGGACAGGATAGCTAACTATGGCTACACCTTC
d_call: TRBD1; clone_size: NA; j_call: TRBJ1-2; v_call: TRBV6-5; cdr3_aa: CASKYRGGANYGYTF; cdr3_nt: TGTGCCAGCAAGTACAGGGGTGGAGCTAACTATGGCTACACCTTC
d_call: TRBD1; clone_size: NA; j_call: TRBJ2-7; v_call: TRBV7-2; cdr3_aa: CASSPNYRGYYEQYF; cdr3_nt: TGTGCCAGCAGCCCCAACTACAGGGGGTACTACGAGCAGTACTTC
d_call: NA; clone_size: once; j_call: TRBJ1-1; v_call: TRBV7-3; cdr3_aa: CASSPTHSNTEAFF; cdr3_nt: TGTGCCAGCAGCCCTACCCACTCGAACACTGAAGCTTTCTTT
d_call: TRBD1; clone_size: NA; j_call: TRBJ2-7; v_call: TRBV6-6; cdr3_aa: CASSGGTGASYEQYF; cdr3_nt: TGTGCCAGCAGCGGGGGGACAGGGGCCTCCTACGAGCAGTACTTC
d_call: TRBD1; clone_size: NA; j_call: TRBJ1-6; v_call: TRBV14; cdr3_aa: CASSLRTGQRMDSPLHF; cdr3_nt: TGTGCCAGCAGCCTAAGGACAGGGCAGCGTATGGATTCACCCCTCCACTTT
d_call: NA; clone_size: NA; j_call: TRBJ1-4; v_call: TRBV19; cdr3_aa: CASIGSRTGRGEKLFF; cdr3_nt: TGTGCCAGTATAGGGAGTAGGACGGGTCGTGGTGAAAAACTGTTTTTT
d_call: NA; clone_size: NA; j_call: TRBJ2-3; v_call: TRBV3-1/TRBV3-2; cdr3_aa: CASSQEAGWLRDTQYF; cdr3_nt: TGTGCCAGCAGCCAAGAGGCAGGGTGGTTAAGAGATACGCAGTATTTT
d_call: TRBD1; clone_size: few; j_call: TRBJ1-2; v_call: TRBV6-5; cdr3_aa: CASSSRTGSDYGYTF; cdr3_nt: TGTGCCAGCAGTTCTCGGACAGGGTCCGACTATGGCTACACCTTC
d_call: NA; clone_size: NA; j_call: TRBJ1-2; v_call: TRBV2; cdr3_aa: CASSEARRNTF; cdr3_nt: TGTGCCAGCAGTGAAGCCCGGAGAAACACCTTC
d_call: NA; clone_size: NA; j_call: TRBJ2-3; v_call: TRBV20-1; cdr3_aa: CSVGFPDTQYF; cdr3_nt: TGCAGTGTCGGGTTCCCAGATACGCAGTATTTT
d_call: TRBD1; clone_size: NA; j_call: TRBJ1-2; v_call: TRBV9; cdr3_aa: CASSPPGQGYVYGYTF; cdr3_nt: TGTGCCAGCAGCCCCCCGGGACAGGGGTATGTCTATGGCTACACCTTC
d_call: NA; clone_size: NA; j_call: TRBJ1-2; v_call: TRBV19; cdr3_aa: CASQGTFYGYTF; cdr3_nt: TGTGCCAGTCAGGGTACCTTTTATGGCTACACCTTC
d_call: TRBD1; clone_size: NA; j_call: TRBJ1-1; v_call: TRBV6-2/TRBV6-3; cdr3_aa: CASSTAAQGSYTEAFF; cdr3_nt: TGTGCCAGCAGCACCGCTGCACAGGGGTCGTACACTGAAGCTTTCTTT
d_call: TRBD1; clone_size: NA; j_call: TRBJ2-7; v_call: TRBV29-1; cdr3_aa: CSVEPAGTGPSYEQYF; cdr3_nt: TGCAGCGTTGAACCTGCCGGGACAGGGCCCTCCTACGAGCAGTACTTC
d_call: NA; clone_size: once; j_call: TRBJ1-6; v_call: TRBV5-4; cdr3_aa: CASSLAAVGNSPLHF; cdr3_nt: TGTGCCAGCAGCTTGGCTGCGGTTGGGAATTCACCCCTCCACTTT
d_call: NA; clone_size: NA; j_call: TRBJ1-2; v_call: TRBV13; cdr3_aa: CASSNLRQSGGYTF; cdr3_nt: TGTGCCAGCAGCAACCTCCGACAGTCTGGGGGCTACACCTTC
d_call: TRBD1; clone_size: NA; j_call: TRBJ1-2; v_call: TRBV30; cdr3_aa: CAWGQGVPSGYTF; cdr3_nt: TGTGCCTGGGGACAGGGGGTCCCTTCCGGCTACACCTTC
d_call: TRBD1; clone_size: NA; j_call: TRBJ1-5; v_call: TRBV2; cdr3_aa: CASTLQGFHQPQHF; cdr3_nt: TGTGCCAGCACATTACAGGGGTTCCATCAGCCCCAGCATTTT
d_call: NA; clone_size: NA; j_call: TRBJ1-1; v_call: TRBV6-5; cdr3_aa: CASSYGGSEAFF; cdr3_nt: TGTGCCAGCAGTTACGGCGGGTCTGAAGCTTTCTTT
d_call: NA; clone_size: NA; j_call: TRBJ2-3; v_call: TRBV7-2; cdr3_aa: CASSLSSSIREGTQYF; cdr3_nt: TGTGCCAGCAGCTTAAGTTCCTCGATCCGGGAAGGTACGCAGTATTTT
d_call: NA; clone_size: NA; j_call: TRBJ2-7; v_call: TRBV3-1/TRBV3-2; cdr3_aa: CASSQDIRGVGPYEQYF; cdr3_nt: TGTGCCAGCAGCCAAGACATCCGGGGTGTCGGACCCTACGAGCAGTACTTC
d_call: NA; clone_size: NA; j_call: TRBJ2-1; v_call: TRBV19; cdr3_aa: CASSIGGGNEQFF; cdr3_nt: TGTGCCAGTAGTATTGGTGGCGGCAATGAGCAGTTCTTC